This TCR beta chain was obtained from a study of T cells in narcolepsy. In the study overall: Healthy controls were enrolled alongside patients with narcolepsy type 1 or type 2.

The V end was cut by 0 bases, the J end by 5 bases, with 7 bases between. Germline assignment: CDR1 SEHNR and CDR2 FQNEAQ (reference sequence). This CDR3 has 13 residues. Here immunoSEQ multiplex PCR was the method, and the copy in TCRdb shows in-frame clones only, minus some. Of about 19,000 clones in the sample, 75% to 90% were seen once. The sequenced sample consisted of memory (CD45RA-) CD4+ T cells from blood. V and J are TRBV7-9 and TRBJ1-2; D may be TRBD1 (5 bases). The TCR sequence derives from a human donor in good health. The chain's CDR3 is CASSLASGYGYTF. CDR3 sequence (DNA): TGTGCCAGCAGCTTAGCGTCAGGGTATGGCTACACCTTC.